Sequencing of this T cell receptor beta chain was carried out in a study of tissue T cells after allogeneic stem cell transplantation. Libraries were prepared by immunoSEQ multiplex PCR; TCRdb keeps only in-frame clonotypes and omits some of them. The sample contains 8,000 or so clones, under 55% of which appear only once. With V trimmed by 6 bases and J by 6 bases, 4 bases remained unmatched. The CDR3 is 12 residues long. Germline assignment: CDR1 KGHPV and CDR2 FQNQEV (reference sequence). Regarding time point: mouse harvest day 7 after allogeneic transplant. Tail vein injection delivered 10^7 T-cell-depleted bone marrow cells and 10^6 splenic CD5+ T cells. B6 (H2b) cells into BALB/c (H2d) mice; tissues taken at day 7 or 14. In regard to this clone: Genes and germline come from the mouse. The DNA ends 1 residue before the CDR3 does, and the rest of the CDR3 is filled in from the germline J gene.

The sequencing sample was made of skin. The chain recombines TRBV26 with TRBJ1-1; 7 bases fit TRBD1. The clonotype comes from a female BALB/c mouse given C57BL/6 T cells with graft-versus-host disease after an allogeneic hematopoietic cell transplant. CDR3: CASSRGQPEVFF. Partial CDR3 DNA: TGTGCCAGCAGCCGGGGACAGCCAGAAGTCTTC.